These T cell receptor beta chains were read from a single sample in a study of metastatic and nonmetastatic thyroid tumors. With MiXCR, TCRdb called clones anew from the PCR reads. The sample consists of approximately 40,000 clones, 28% of them appearing once. Sequenced input: blood. All receptors come from a male donor with papillary thyroid cancer or a benign thyroid nodule (not recorded which). Some clones in this sample may be carry-over from other donors' samples. The CDR3 runs from the conserved cysteine through the conserved F or W. The D gene is left open where the match is weak. Only part of the rows carry a size: once, few, many, or a class if the clone is expanded.

cdr3_length | clone_size | j_call | d_call | v_call | cdr3_aa | cdr3_nt
11 | many | TRBJ2-1 | - | TRBV2 | CASSEEGAGFF | TGTGCCAGCAGTGAGGAGGGGGCGGGGTTCTTC
16 | many | TRBJ1-4 | TRBD1 | TRBV7-9 | CASSSSRGTGNEKLFF | TGTGCCAGCAGTTCCTCCCGCGGGACAGGGAATGAAAAACTGTTTTTT
15 | medium-sized | TRBJ1-2 | - | TRBV4-1 | CASSQGWQLAYGYTF | TGCGCCAGCAGCCAAGGGTGGCAGCTCGCCTATGGCTACACCTTC
16 | - | TRBJ2-2 | - | TRBV28 | CASSLSGLTNTGELFF | TGTGCCAGCAGTTTAAGCGGACTTACGAACACCGGGGAGCTGTTTTTT
15 | many | TRBJ1-5 | TRBD1 | TRBV10-3 | CAISGDRDSNQPQHF | TGTGCCATCAGTGGGGACAGGGATAGCAATCAGCCCCAGCATTTT
13 | few | TRBJ2-7 | - | TRBV9 | CASSAAPWYEQYF | TGTGCCAGCAGCGCCGCCCCCTGGTACGAGCAGTACTTC
18 | many | TRBJ2-4 | TRBD2 | TRBV4-1 | CASSQGIAGGRAKNIQYF | TGCGCCAGCAGCCAAGGAATAGCGGGGGGCCGAGCCAAAAACATTCAGTACTTC
13 | - | TRBJ2-7 | TRBD1 | TRBV18 | CASSLPGQDMDYF | TGTGCCAGCTCACTTCCGGGACAGGATATGGATTACTTC
13 | - | TRBJ1-2 | - | TRBV20-1 | CSAPADRPKGYTF | TGCAGTGCTCCAGCCGACAGACCTAAGGGCTACACCTTC
16 | few | TRBJ2-7 | TRBD1 | TRBV6-2/TRBV6-3 | CASSHFPGGPAYEQYF | TGTGCCAGCAGCCACTTTCCAGGGGGCCCCGCCTACGAGCAGTACTTC
12 | medium-sized | TRBJ1-2 | - | TRBV4-1 | CASSQTGYGYTF | TGCGCCAGCAGCCAAACAGGCTATGGCTACACCTTC